Shown below are 17 T cell receptor beta chains from a single sample sequenced in a study of regulatory T cells in long-lasting Graves disease. Time point reported: persistent/refractory GD, antithyroid drugs over 5 years with positive TRAb. Extracted RNA from PBMCs served as the source of the TCR library. CDR3 regions were amplified by Arm-PCR using iRepertoire HTBI primers to build TCR beta libraries. TCRdb reprocessed the multiplex PCR reads with MiXCR, giving one entry per CDR3 protein. The repertoire holds hundreds of thousands of distinct CDR3 sequences, with approximately 23% as singletons. Material: peripheral blood mononuclear cells (PBMCs), obtained when the disease was refractory, from a patient treated with antithyroid drugs. Receptors were obtained from a female donor with Graves disease.

This chain links TRBV28 with TRBJ1-1, with TRBD1 as a possible D gene (5 bases). This CDR3 has 16 amino acids. Germline CDR1 MDHEN, CDR2 SYDVKM. V lost 5 bases to trimming and J lost 8 bases, with 24 bases between them. The CDR3: CASSPAGPPYPYEAFF. Here the CDR3 DNA reads TGTGCCAGCAGTCCGGCGGGACCCCCGTATCCTTACGAAGCTTTCTTT.

This clonotype has at least ten counts. The chain carries TRBV14 and TRBJ2-5, with 7 bases that match TRBD2. The germline gives CDR1 SGHDN, CDR2 FVKESK. After removal of 4 bases from V and 9 bases from J, the junction contained 8 bases not matched to a gene. CDR3 size: 13 residues. The CDR3 coding sequence is TGTGCCAGCAGCCCGCACGCCGCGGGGGCCCAGTACTTC. This sequence encodes CASSPHAAGAQYF.

This clonotype has a count of ten or more. This chain links TRBV20-1 with TRBJ2-5; 15 bases agree with TRBD2. The CDR3 has 16 amino acids. The germline V gene encodes CDR1 DFQATT and CDR2 SNEGSKA (reference sequence). Trimming took 5 bases from V and 1 from J; bases not matched to a gene: 5. The CDR3 reads CSASGLAGGLQETQYF. The DNA of the CDR3 is TGCAGTGCTTCGGGACTAGCGGGAGGACTCCAAGAGACCCAGTACTTC.

About this clonotype: This may come from a read error, since a much larger clone is one base off. The chain couples TRBV6-5 to TRBJ1-2; D not certain. The CDR3 has 17 residues. The V end was cut by 2 bases, the J end by 4 bases, with 20 bases between. Germline values: CDR1 MNHEY, CDR2 SVGAGI. For the CDR3, the DNA is TGTGCCAGCAGTTACGCAGATGTAGGAGGTTCAAGCTATGGCTACACCTTC. Its protein product is CASSYADVGGSSYGYTF.

The rearrangement uses TRBV7-9 and TRBJ2-7; 7 bases are shared with TRBD1. CDR3 length equals 15 residues. J was trimmed by 0 bases and V by 4 bases; bases with no gene match: 6. CDR1 and CDR2 from the germline V gene are SEHNR and FQNEAQ (reference sequence). CDR3 sequence: CASSSYGTASYEQYF. CDR3 DNA sequence: TGTGCCAGCAGCTCGTACGGGACAGCCTCCTACGAGCAGTACTTC.

This clonotype was recorded at least ten times. Relative to the germline gene, one junction end is altered; a read error may explain this. The gene calls are TRBV11-2 and TRBJ2-7; D gene uncertain. Looked up from germline, CDR1 is SGHAT and CDR2 is FQNNGV. This CDR3 is built from 8 residues. The CDR3 spells CASSPAHF. Here the CDR3 DNA reads TGTGCCAGCAGCCCCGCGCACTTC. Variable domain in full (rest from reference TRBV11-2 and TRBJ2-7): EAGVAQSPRYKIIEKRQSVAFWCNPISGHATLYWYQQILGQGPKLLIQFQNNGVVDDSQLPKDRFSAERLKGVDSTLKIQPAKLEDSAVYLCASSPAHFGPGTRLTVT.

This clonotype occurred a few times. The chain is built from TRBV6-1 and TRBJ2-7, with TRBD2 matching over 7 bases. Trimming at V came to 5 bases and at J to 3 bases, leaving 10 bases not matched to a gene. CDR3 size: 15 residues. The germline gives CDR1 MNHNS, CDR2 SASEGT. This CDR3 reads CASSPGAAGIYEQYF. The CDR3 region has the DNA TGTGCCAGCAGTCCCGGGGCAGCGGGGATCTACGAGCAGTACTTC.

In DNA form, the CDR3 reads TGTGCCAGCAGCGCAGACAGGCGTCCCTACGAGCAGTACTTC. It specifies CASSADRRPYEQYF. V usage is TRBV9 and J usage is TRBJ2-7, with D possibly matching TRBD1 (6 bases). The CDR3 covers 14 residues. Germline V gives CDR1 SGDLS, CDR2 YYNGEE. Deletions cut 3 bases from V and 2 bases from J, with 12 bases between.

This chain joins TRBV10-3 and TRBJ1-2; no firm D call. The CDR3 has 13 amino acids. The V end lost 10 bases, the J end lost 8 bases, and 20 bases lay between the germline ends. Germline CDR1 reads ENHRY; CDR2 reads SYGVKD. CDR3 DNA sequence: TGTGCCACACGAGGAGCGGCCCAAGCGGGCTACACCTTC. Protein product: CATRGAAQAGYTF.

This clonotype was observed a few times. V is TRBV7-8 and J is TRBJ2-6, with D perhaps TRBD1 (5 bases). The V end lost 6 bases, the J end lost 7 bases, and 13 bases lay between the germline ends. CDR3 size: 14 residues. Germline CDR1 reads SGHVS; CDR2 reads FQNEAQ. The CDR3 reads CASRSDMRANVLTF. CDR3 bases: TGTGCCAGCAGATCGGACATGAGAGCCAACGTCCTGACTTTC. The full variable domain, its missing parts supplied by reference TRBV7-8 and TRBJ2-6, is GAGVSQSPRYKVAKRGQDVALRCDPISGHVSLFWYQQALGQGPEFLTYFQNEAQLDKSGLPSDRFFAERPEGSVSTLKIQRTQQEDSAVYLCASRSDMRANVLTFGAGSRLTVL.

The chain joins TRBV6-5 to TRBJ2-6; D is possibly TRBD1 (6 bases). Germline V gene lookup returns CDR1 MNHEY and CDR2 SVGAGI. Trimming left V 0 bases short and J 3 bases short, with 27 bases between. CDR3 length: 22 residues. In DNA, the CDR3 is TGTGCCAGCAGTTACTCGAAATTCATCCTCGGACAGTCCCTTTTTGGGGCCAACGTCCTGACTTTC. Residues: CASSYSKFILGQSLFGANVLTF.

The chain has TRBV6-2 or TRBV6-3 and TRBJ1-5; TRBD1 matches at 9 bases. The CDR3 sequence is 17 residues long. Trimming took 6 bases from V and 0 from J; bases not matched to a gene: 9. Germline V gives CDR1 MNHEY, CDR2 SVGEGT. The CDR3 protein is CASSRGTGWYSNQPQHF. In DNA, the CDR3 is TGTGCCAGCAGCCGCGGGACAGGGTGGTATAGCAATCAGCCCCAGCATTTT.

This chain joins TRBV7-2 and TRBJ2-7; 11 bases map to TRBD2. This CDR3 has 15 residues. Germline V CDR1 and CDR2: SGHTA, FQGNSA. The V gene end was trimmed by 6 bases and the J gene end by 2 bases; junction bases not matched to a gene: 6. The CDR3 DNA is TGTGCCAGCAGGCAAACTAGCGGGGGACCCTACGAGCAGTACTTC. Amino acid sequence: CASRQTSGGPYEQYF.

With regard to this clonotype: Just one base apart from a much larger clone, this may be a read error. The chain recombines TRBV2 with TRBJ1-1, with D perhaps matching TRBD1 (5 bases). This CDR3 is 14 amino acids long. Germline CDR1 SNHLY, CDR2 FYNNEI. Between the trimmed V and J ends, which lost 8 bases and 4 bases, there was a span of 17 bases. CDR3 loop: CASVGRGGPTEAFF. For the CDR3, the DNA is TGTGCCAGCGTCGGAAGGGGAGGACCCACTGAAGCTTTCTTT.

There are many counts of this clonotype. V is TRBV20-1 and J is TRBJ1-6; maybe TRBD1 (5 bases). This CDR3 comprises 15 residues. Germline CDR1 and CDR2: DFQATT and SNEGSKA (reference sequence). V was pared by 1 base and J by 7 bases, with 14 bases between. DNA of the CDR3: TGCAGTGCTAGAGGTGCCGGGACCGAGAATTCACCCCTCCACTTT. Translating gives CSARGAGTENSPLHF.

This clonotype was seen repeatedly, ten times or more. The chain uses TRBV5-1 and TRBJ2-7; 8 nucleotides line up with TRBD1. Germline values: CDR1 SGHRS, CDR2 YFSETQ. V dropped 0 bases and J dropped 3; count of bases not matched to a gene: 5. The CDR3 is 15 amino acids. CDR3 protein: CASSLAGTGNYEQYF. CDR3 nucleotide sequence: TGCGCCAGCAGCTTGGCGGGGACAGGAAACTACGAGCAGTACTTC.

This clonotype has just a few counts. The CDR3 sequence: CASNLGDRGSYEQYF. CDR3 bases: TGCGCCAGCAACCTCGGGGACAGGGGGTCCTACGAGCAGTACTTC. The chain couples TRBV4-1 to TRBJ2-7; 11 bases align to TRBD1. Germline CDR1 is MGHRA and CDR2 is YSYEKL. The CDR3 is made up of 15 amino acids. V shed 7 bases and J 1 base; nucleotides not matched to a gene: 6.